Given below is one T cell receptor beta chain in context. The data originate from a study of somatic mutations in cytotoxic T cells in rheumatoid arthritis. Data came from immunoSEQ multiplex PCR; TCRdb stores just in-frame clones and leaves some out. The sample has approximately 13,000 clones; around four fifths are singletons. Material: CD8+ T cells sorted from blood. The clonotype comes from an adult with rheumatoid arthritis.

CDR3 coding DNA: TGTGCCAGCAGCGCTTCCGGTCCGGGGGGGACTGAAGCTTTCTTT. The encoded protein is CASSASGPGGTEAFF. The rearrangement joins TRBV2 to TRBJ1-1, with D tentatively TRBD1 (5 bases). V was trimmed by 6 bases and J by 5 bases, leaving 19 bases between them. CDR1 SNHLY and CDR2 FYNNEI come from the germline V gene. The CDR3 is 15 amino acids.